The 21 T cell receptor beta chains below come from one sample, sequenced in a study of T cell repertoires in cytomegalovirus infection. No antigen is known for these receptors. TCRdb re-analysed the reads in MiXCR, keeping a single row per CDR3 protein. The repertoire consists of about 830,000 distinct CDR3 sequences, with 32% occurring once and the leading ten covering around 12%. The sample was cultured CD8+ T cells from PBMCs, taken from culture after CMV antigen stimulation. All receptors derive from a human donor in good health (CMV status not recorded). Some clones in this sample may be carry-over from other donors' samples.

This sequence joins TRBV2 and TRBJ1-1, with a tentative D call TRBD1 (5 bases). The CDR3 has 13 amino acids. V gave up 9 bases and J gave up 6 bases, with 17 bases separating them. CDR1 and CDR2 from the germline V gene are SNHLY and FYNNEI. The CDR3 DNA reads TGTGCCAGTCTGGGGGAGGGAGGTTCTGAAGCTTTCTTT. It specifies CASLGEGGSEAFF.

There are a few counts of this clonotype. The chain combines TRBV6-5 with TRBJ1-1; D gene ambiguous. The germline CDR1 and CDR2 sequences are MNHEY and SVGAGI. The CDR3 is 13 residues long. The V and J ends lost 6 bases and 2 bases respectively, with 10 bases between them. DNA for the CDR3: TGTGCCAGCAGCCTTAACTTTAACACTGAAGCTTTCTTT. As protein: CASSLNFNTEAFF.

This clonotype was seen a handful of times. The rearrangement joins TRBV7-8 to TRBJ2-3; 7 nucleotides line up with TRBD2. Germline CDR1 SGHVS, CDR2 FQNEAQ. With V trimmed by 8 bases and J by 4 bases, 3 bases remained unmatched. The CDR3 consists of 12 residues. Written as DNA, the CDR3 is TGTGCCAGCTGGGGGGGACCAGATACGCAGTATTTT. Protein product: CASWGGPDTQYF. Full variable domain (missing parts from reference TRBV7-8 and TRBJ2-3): GAGVSQSPRYKVAKRGQDVALRCDPISGHVSLFWYQQALGQGPEFLTYFQNEAQLDKSGLPSDRFFAERPEGSVSTLKIQRTQQEDSAVYLCASWGGPDTQYFGPGTRLTVL.

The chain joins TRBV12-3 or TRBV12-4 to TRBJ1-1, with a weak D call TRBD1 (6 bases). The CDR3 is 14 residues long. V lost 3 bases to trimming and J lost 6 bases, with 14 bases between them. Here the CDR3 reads CASSFRGARAEAFF. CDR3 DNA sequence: TGTGCCAGCAGTTTCCGGGGGGCAAGGGCTGAAGCTTTCTTT.

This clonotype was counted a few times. DNA for the CDR3: TGTGCCAGCAGTTTAGCCCGTGGGGCAGAAGAGACCCAGTACTTC. This codes for CASSLARGAEETQYF. The V gene is TRBV27, the J gene TRBJ2-5; maybe TRBD1 (5 bases). Germline V gives CDR1 MNHEY, CDR2 SMNVEV (reference sequence). The CDR3 length is 15 residues. V was shortened by 2 bases and J by 3 bases, with 13 bases between the two germline ends.

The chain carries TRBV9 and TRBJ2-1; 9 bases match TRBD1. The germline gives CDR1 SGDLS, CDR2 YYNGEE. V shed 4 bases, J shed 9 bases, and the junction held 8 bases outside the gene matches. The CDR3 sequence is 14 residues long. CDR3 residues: CASSPHTGGLEQFF. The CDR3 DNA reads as TGTGCCAGCAGCCCTCACACAGGGGGCCTTGAGCAGTTCTTC.

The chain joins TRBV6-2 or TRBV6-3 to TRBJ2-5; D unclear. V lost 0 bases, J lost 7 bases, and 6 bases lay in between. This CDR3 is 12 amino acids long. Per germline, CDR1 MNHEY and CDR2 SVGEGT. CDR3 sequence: CASSYSKVTQYF. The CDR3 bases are TGTGCCAGCAGTTACTCGAAGGTGACCCAGTACTTC.

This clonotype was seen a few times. The chain's CDR3 is CASRAFLAGGHNTGELFF. As DNA, the CDR3 is TGTGCCAGCAGGGCTTTTCTAGCGGGGGGACACAACACCGGGGAGCTGTTTTTT. The rearrangement uses TRBV12-3 or TRBV12-4 and TRBJ2-2; 11 bases align to TRBD2. J was trimmed by 2 bases and V by 6 bases; bases with no gene match: 11. This CDR3 has 18 amino acids.

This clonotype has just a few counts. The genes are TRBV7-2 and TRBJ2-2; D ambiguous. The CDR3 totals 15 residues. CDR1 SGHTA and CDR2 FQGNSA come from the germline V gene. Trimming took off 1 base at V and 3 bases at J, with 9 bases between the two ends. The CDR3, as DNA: TGTGCCAGCAGCTTAGGTGAGAAGGACACCGGGGAGCTGTTTTTT. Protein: CASSLGEKDTGELFF.

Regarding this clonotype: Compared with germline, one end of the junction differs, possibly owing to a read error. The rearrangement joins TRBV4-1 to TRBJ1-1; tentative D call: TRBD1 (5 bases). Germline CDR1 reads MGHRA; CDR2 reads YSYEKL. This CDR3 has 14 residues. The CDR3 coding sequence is TGTGCCAACAGCAAGCCCAGGGAGGACACTGAAGCTTTCTTT. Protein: CANSKPREDTEAFF.

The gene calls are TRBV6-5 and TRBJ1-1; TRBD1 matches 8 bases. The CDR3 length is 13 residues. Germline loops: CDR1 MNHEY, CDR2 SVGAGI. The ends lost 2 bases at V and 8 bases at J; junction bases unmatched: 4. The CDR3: CASSYVQGGEAFF. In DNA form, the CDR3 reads TGTGCCAGCAGTTACGTACAGGGGGGGGAAGCTTTCTTT.

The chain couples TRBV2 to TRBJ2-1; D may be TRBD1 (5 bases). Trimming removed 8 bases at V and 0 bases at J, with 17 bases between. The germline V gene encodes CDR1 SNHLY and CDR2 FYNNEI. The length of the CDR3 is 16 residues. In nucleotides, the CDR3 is TGTGCCAGCGACCCCCCCCTTGACAGCTCCTACAATGAGCAGTTCTTC. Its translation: CASDPPLDSSYNEQFF. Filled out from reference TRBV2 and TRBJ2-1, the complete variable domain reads EPEVTQTPSHQVTQMGQEVILRCVPISNHLYFYWYRQILGQKVEFLVSFYNNEISEKSEIFDDQFSVERPDGSNFTLKIRSTKLEDSAMYFCASDPPLDSSYNEQFFGPGTRLTVL.

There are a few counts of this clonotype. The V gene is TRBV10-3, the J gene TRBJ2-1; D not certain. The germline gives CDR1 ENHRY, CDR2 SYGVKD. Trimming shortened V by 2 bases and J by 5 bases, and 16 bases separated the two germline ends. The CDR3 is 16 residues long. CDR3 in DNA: TGTGCCATCAGTGAGACAGAATCAAGGAAGGACAATGAGCAGTTCTTC. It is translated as CAISETESRKDNEQFF.

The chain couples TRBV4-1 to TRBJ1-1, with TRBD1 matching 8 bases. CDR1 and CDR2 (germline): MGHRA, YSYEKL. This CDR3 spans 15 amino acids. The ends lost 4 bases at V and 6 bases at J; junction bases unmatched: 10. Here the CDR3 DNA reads TGCGCCAGCAGCCTCGGGGACAGGTCAGCGCCTGAAGCTTTCTTT. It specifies CASSLGDRSAPEAFF.

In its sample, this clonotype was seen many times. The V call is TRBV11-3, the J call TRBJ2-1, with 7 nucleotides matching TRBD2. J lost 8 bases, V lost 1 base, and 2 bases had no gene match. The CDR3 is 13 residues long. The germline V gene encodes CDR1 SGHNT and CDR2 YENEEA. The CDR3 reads CASSLVTSHEQFF. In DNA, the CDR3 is TGTGCCAGCAGCTTAGTGACTAGCCATGAGCAGTTCTTC.

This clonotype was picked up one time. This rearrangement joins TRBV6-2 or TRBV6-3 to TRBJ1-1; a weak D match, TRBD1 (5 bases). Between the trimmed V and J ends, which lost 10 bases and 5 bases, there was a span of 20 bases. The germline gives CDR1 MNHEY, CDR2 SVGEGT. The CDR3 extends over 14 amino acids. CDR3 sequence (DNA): TGTGCCACAGAACCGGACATACCGCGGACTGAAGCTTTCTTT. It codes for CATEPDIPRTEAFF.

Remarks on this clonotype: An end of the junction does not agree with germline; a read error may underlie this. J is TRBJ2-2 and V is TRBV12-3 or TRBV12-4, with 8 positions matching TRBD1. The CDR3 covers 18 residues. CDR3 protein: CSSSFSRAGGPNTGELFF. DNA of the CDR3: TGTTCCAGCAGTTTTAGTCGGGCAGGGGGCCCGAACACCGGGGAGCTGTTTTTT.

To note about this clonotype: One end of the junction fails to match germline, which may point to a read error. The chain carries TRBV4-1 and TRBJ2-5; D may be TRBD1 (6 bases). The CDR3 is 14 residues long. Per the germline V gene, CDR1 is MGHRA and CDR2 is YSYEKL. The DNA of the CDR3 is TGCGCCAACAGCCAAGGGGGTAGGACGCCAACCCAGTACTTC. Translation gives CANSQGGRTPTQYF.

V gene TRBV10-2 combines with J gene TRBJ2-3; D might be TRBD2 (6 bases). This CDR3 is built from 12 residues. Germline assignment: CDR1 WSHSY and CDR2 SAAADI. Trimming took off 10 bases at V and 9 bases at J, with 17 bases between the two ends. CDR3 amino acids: CATLGGYDTQYF. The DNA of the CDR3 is TGCGCCACCCTCGGAGGGTACGACACGCAGTATTTT.

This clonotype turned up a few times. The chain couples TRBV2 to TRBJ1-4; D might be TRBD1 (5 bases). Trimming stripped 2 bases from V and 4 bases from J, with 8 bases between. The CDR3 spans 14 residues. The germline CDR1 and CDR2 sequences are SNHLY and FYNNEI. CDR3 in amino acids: CASSEFDSNEKLFF. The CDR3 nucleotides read TGTGCCAGCAGTGAATTCGACAGTAATGAAAAACTGTTTTTT. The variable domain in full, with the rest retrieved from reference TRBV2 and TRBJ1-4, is EPEVTQTPSHQVTQMGQEVILRCVPISNHLYFYWYRQILGQKVEFLVSFYNNEISEKSEIFDDQFSVERPDGSNFTLKIRSTKLEDSAMYFCASSEFDSNEKLFFGSGTQLSVL.

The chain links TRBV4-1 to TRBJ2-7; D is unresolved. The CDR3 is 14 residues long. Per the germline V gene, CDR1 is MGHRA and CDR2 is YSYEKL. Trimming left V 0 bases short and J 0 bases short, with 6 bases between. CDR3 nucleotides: TGCGCCAGCAGCCAAGATCAGAGCTCCTACGAGCAGTACGTC. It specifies CASSQDQSSYEQYV.